Listed below are T cell receptor beta chains from one sample, sequenced in a study of cytomegalovirus exposure and HLA in healthy donors. The repertoire was sequenced with immunoSEQ multiplex PCR; TCRdb's copy has only in-frame clones and lacks some. The sample carries 150,000 to 200,000 clones, 60% to 80% recorded once. Sequencing used PBMCs. These receptors all come from a man aged 35-49 years in good health and CMV-seropositive. CDR3s include the opening cysteine and the closing phenylalanine or tryptophan. A D gene is named only where the DNA matches it firmly. Not all rows give a size; the values are once, few, many and, for expanded clones, a class.

TRBV5-1	TRBJ1-5	.	TRBD1	TGCGCCAGCAGCTTGGGGGACAGGGGTGACCAGCCCCAGCATTTT	CASSLGDRGDQPQHF
TRBV23-1	TRBJ2-7	.	.	TGCGCCAGTCAGCGGGCCTTACTCAAATCACCTCCCTACGAGCAGTACTTC	CASQRALLKSPPYEQYF
TRBV5-1	TRBJ1-1	.	.	TGCGCCAGCAGCTTGGCGCAGGGGAACACTGAAGCTTTCTTT	CASSLAQGNTEAFF
TRBV27	TRBJ2-7	.	TRBD2	TGTGCCAGCAGTTTACGGAGCGGGACTTCCTACGAGCAGTACTTC	CASSLRSGTSYEQYF
TRBV4-1	TRBJ2-4	.	TRBD1	TGCGCCAGCAGCCATGCTTGGACAGGGACAGCCAAAAACATTCAGTACTTC	CASSHAWTGTAKNIQYF
TRBV30	TRBJ2-4	.	.	TGTGCCTGGAGCCTAAACAGCCCAGCCAAAAACATTCAGTACTTC	CAWSLNSPAKNIQYF
TRBV5-4	TRBJ1-2	.	TRBD1	TGTGCCAGCAGGGGACAGGGCTATGGCTACACCTTC	CASRGQGYGYTF
TRBV10-3	TRBJ2-1	.	.	TGTGCCATCATGAACTCGAGCGCCTACAATGAGCAGTTCTTC	CAIMNSSAYNEQFF
TRBV10-1	TRBJ2-7	.	TRBD2	TGCGCCAGCAGTGAGTCGACGGGAGGGGGTCCCTACGAGCAGTACTTC	CASSESTGGGPYEQYF
TRBV5-5	TRBJ2-1	once	.	TGTGCCAGCAGCTTGGAGGACAGACACAATGAGCAGTTCTTC	CASSLEDRHNEQFF
TRBV5-4	TRBJ2-4	.	TRBD1	TGTGCCAGCAGCTTGGAGGGGGCGAGAAACATTCAGTACTTC	CASSLEGARNIQYF
TRBV2	TRBJ2-7	.	TRBD2	TGTGCCAGCAGTCGCCGCGCGGGAGGGAAAGACGAGCAGTACTTC	CASSRRAGGKDEQYF
TRBV2	TRBJ2-3	.	TRBD2	TGTGCCAGCAGTGACGGGAGGGCGTCAGATACGCAGTATTTT	CASSDGRASDTQYF
TRBV5-1	TRBJ2-3	.	TRBD2	TGCGCCAGCAGCACCGGACTAGCCACAGATACGCAGTATTTT	CASSTGLATDTQYF
TRBV19	TRBJ2-5	.	TRBD1	TGTGCCAGTAGTATAGTCACCGGGACAGGGACCCAAGAGACCCAGTACTTC	CASSIVTGTGTQETQYF
TRBV28	TRBJ2-7	once	TRBD2	TGTGCCAGCAAGAATGCGGGAGGGCCTTACGAGCAGTACTTC	CASKNAGGPYEQYF
TRBV18	TRBJ2-1	few	.	TGTGCCAGCTCACCCGGGATCGACAATGAGCAGTTCTTC	CASSPGIDNEQFF
TRBV2	TRBJ1-3	few	.	TGTGCCAGCCGTACTAGAAACACCATATATTTT	CASRTRNTIYF
TRBV11-3	TRBJ1-1	few	.	TGTGCCAGCAGCTTAGGTTTCACAGGCCACACTGAAGCTTTCTTT	CASSLGFTGHTEAFF
TRBV28	TRBJ2-2	.	.	TGTGCCAGCTCCCGGGACACCCGCCAAACCGGGGAGCTGTTTTTT	CASSRDTRQTGELFF
TRBV5-1	TRBJ1-2	.	.	TGCGCCAGCAGCTTGGGTGGCATAATAAGATATGGCTACACCTTC	CASSLGGIIRYGYTF
TRBV27	TRBJ1-1	.	.	TGTGCCAGCAGTTTATACAGGAACACTGAAGCTTTCTTT	CASSLYRNTEAFF
TRBV7-2	TRBJ2-5	.	.	TGTGCCAGCAGCTTAGCTTATGGGAGGGAGACCCAGTACTTC	CASSLAYGRETQYF
TRBV28	TRBJ2-7	.	TRBD1	TGTGCCAGCAGTCTGTGGGGACAGGGGGACTACGAGCAGTACTTC	CASSLWGQGDYEQYF
TRBV10-3	TRBJ1-1	.	TRBD1	TGTGCCATCAGTGTTGGACAGGGTAACACTGAAGCTTTCTTT	CAISVGQGNTEAFF
TRBV29-1	TRBJ1-2	few	TRBD1	TGCAGCGTTGAACAGGGGGTTAACTATGGCTACACCTTC	CSVEQGVNYGYTF
TRBV6-1	TRBJ1-1	few	.	TGTGCCAGCAGCTACTTGGAGGGAACAACTGAAGCTTTCTTT	CASSYLEGTTEAFF
TRBV29-1	TRBJ1-5	.	TRBD1	TGCAGCGTTCGCGGACAGGGGCATCAGCCCCAGCATTTT	CSVRGQGHQPQHF
TRBV30	TRBJ1-2	.	TRBD1	TGTGCCTGGAGTCCGACAGGGGGAATCTATGGCTACACCTTC	CAWSPTGGIYGYTF
TRBV19	TRBJ2-7	.	.	TGTGCCAGTAGTATAGGGCTCTTTCCCTACGAGCAGTACTTC	CASSIGLFPYEQYF
TRBV9	TRBJ2-5	.	.	TGTGCCAGCAGCGTAGCTGCCGGGCAAGAGACCCAGTACTTC	CASSVAAGQETQYF
TRBV2	TRBJ2-6	.	.	TGTGCCAGCAGTCCAGGGCTTGGGGGACTCTCTGGGGCCAACGGCCTGACTTTC	CASSPGLGGLSGANGLTF
TRBV11-3	TRBJ1-1	.	.	TGTGCCAGCAGCTTAGCAGGGTTGGGGACTGAAGCTTTCTTT	CASSLAGLGTEAFF
TRBV5-4	TRBJ1-4	.	.	TGTGCCAGCAGCTTAGGCAGGGATGAAAAACTGTTTTTT	CASSLGRDEKLFF
TRBV29-1	TRBJ2-3	.	TRBD2	TGCAGCGTTGTCCTAGCGGGAGGGCCAACAGATACGCAGTATTTT	CSVVLAGGPTDTQYF
TRBV19	TRBJ2-3	.	TRBD2	TGTGCCAGTAGTATACAAAGCGGGAGATCAGATACGCAGTATTTT	CASSIQSGRSDTQYF
TRBV7-9	TRBJ2-7	once	.	TGTGCCAGCAGTTCCGGGACTGGTAAATACGAGCAGTACTTC	CASSSGTGKYEQYF
TRBV2	TRBJ2-7	.	.	TGTGCCAGCAGCGTTAGCGGTAGCTCCTACGAGCAGTACTTC	CASSVSGSSYEQYF
TRBV19	TRBJ1-3	.	.	TGTGCCAGTAGTATTACCGTACAGGGAGTCTCTGGAAACACCATATATTTT	CASSITVQGVSGNTIYF
TRBV5-1	TRBJ2-3	.	TRBD1	TGCGCCAGCAGTGCCGGGACAGGGGGCACAGATACGCAGTATTTT	CASSAGTGGTDTQYF
TRBV28	TRBJ2-7	.	.	TGTGCCAGCAGTCCCCCGACAGGACTCCGCTACGAGCAGTACTTC	CASSPPTGLRYEQYF
TRBV6-1	TRBJ1-2	few	TRBD1	TGTGCCAGCAGTGAATCCGGGACAGGGGGCTATGGCTACACCTTC	CASSESGTGGYGYTF
TRBV14	TRBJ1-2	.	.	TGTGCCAGCAGCCAAGATCCAGGGCGTGGCTACACCTTC	CASSQDPGRGYTF
TRBV27	TRBJ2-2	.	TRBD2	TGTGCCAGCAGTCTAGCCGGGACTAGCGGGAGAAAAACCGGGGAGCTGTTTTTT	CASSLAGTSGRKTGELFF
TRBV18	TRBJ2-1	.	.	TGTGCCAGCTCACCAATCGGCGGGTCCAATGAGCAGTTCTTC	CASSPIGGSNEQFF
TRBV2	TRBJ1-4	few	TRBD1	TGTGCCAGCAGGACGGGGACAGGGGGCGAAAAACTGTTTTTT	CASRTGTGGEKLFF
TRBV18	TRBJ2-7	.	.	TGTGCCAGCTCTCGACAGGAATCCTCCATCCACGAGCAGTACTTC	CASSRQESSIHEQYF
TRBV28	TRBJ2-6	.	.	TGTGCCAGCAGTTCAGGGTCTGGGGCCAACGTCCTGACTTTC	CASSSGSGANVLTF
TRBV5-1	TRBJ2-2	.	.	TGCGCCACCTCGACAGGCCCCTCGAACACCGGGGAGCTGTTTTTT	CATSTGPSNTGELFF
TRBV11-3	TRBJ2-6	once	.	TGTGCCAGCAGCCAGGGGGGCTCTGGGGCCAACGTCCTGACTTTC	CASSQGGSGANVLTF
TRBV7-3	TRBJ2-6	.	.	TGTGCCAGCAGCTTAACCGGGGATGGGGCCAACGTCCTGACTTTC	CASSLTGDGANVLTF
TRBV27	TRBJ1-3	once	TRBD1	TGTGCCAGCAGTTCCTATGGACAGGGAGCGGGAAACACCATATATTTT	CASSSYGQGAGNTIYF
TRBV11-3	TRBJ2-7	.	.	TGTGCCAGCAGCCTCCATCAGGGGCTCTCCTACGAGCAGTACTTC	CASSLHQGLSYEQYF
TRBV27	TRBJ2-7	.	.	TGTGCCAGCAGTTCCGGACTATTCGAGCAGTACTTC	CASSSGLFEQYF
TRBV10-1	TRBJ2-7	.	TRBD2	TGCGCCAGCACGGTACTCGTTGCCTGCGGACTAGCGGGAGTCGGCGAGCAGTACTTC	CASTVLVACGLAGVGEQYF
TRBV5-4	TRBJ2-1	.	TRBD2	TGTGCCAGCAGCACCACTAGCGGGGCTTTACTAAATGAGCAGTTCTTC	CASSTTSGALLNEQFF
TRBV5-1	TRBJ2-3	.	TRBD2	TGCGCCAGCAGCTCTTGGACTAGCGGGTCAGATACGCAGTATTTT	CASSSWTSGSDTQYF
TRBV7-8	TRBJ2-1	.	TRBD2	TGTGCCAGCAGCTTAGCAAGATTAGCGGGAGGGCATGTCAATGAGCAGTTCTTC	CASSLARLAGGHVNEQFF
TRBV28	TRBJ1-1	.	.	TGTGCCAGCAGGAGGAGTGAGACTGAAGCTTTCTTT	CASRRSETEAFF